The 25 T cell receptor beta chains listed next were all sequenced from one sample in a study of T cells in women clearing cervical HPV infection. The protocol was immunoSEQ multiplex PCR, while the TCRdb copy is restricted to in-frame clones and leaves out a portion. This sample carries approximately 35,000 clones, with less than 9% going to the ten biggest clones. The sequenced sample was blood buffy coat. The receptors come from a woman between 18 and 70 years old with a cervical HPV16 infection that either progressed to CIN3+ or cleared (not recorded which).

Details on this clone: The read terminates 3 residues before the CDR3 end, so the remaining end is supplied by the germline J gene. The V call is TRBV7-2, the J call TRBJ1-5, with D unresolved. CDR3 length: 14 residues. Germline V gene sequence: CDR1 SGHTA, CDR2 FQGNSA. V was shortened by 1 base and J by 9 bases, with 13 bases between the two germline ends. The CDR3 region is CASSLDVSLRPQHF. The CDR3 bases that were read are TGTGCCAGCAGCTTAGACGTTAGCCTGAGGCCC.

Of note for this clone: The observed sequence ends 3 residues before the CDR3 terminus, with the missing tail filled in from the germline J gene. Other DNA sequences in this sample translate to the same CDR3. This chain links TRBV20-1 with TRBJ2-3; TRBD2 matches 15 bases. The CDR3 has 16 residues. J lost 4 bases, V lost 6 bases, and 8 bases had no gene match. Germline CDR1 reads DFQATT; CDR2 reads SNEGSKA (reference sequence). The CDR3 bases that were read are TGCAGTGCGAAGGGACTAGCGGGGGGTGCGTCAGATACG. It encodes CSAKGLAGGASDT. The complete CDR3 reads CSAKGLAGGASDTQYF.

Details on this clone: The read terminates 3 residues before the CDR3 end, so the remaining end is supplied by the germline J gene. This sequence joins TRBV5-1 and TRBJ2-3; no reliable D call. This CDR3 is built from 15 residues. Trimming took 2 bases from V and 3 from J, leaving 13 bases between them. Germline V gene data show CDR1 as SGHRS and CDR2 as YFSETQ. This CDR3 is CASSFGPRQTDTQYF. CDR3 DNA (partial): TGCGCCAGCAGCTTTGGGCCCCGGCAGACAGATACG.

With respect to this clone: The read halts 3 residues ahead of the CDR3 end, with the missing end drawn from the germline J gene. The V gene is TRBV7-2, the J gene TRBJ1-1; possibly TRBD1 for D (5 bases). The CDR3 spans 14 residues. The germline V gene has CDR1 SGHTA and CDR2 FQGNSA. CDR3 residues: CASSPRGRGNTAFF. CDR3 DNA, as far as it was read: TGTGCCAGCAGCCCTCGAGGTCGGGGGAATACG. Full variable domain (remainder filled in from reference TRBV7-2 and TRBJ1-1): GAGVSQSPSNKVTEKGKDVELRCDPISGHTALYWYRQSLGQGLEFLIYFQGNSAPDKSGLPSDRFSAERTGGSVSTLTIQRTQQEDSAVYLCASSPRGRGNTAFFGQGTRLTVV.

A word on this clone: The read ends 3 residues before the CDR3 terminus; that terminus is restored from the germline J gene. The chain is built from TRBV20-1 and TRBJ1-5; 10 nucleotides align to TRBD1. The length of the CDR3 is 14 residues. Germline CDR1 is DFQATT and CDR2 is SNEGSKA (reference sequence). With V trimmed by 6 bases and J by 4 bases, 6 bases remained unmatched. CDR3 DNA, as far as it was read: TGCAGTGCCCTCCGGGACAGGGGTAATCAGCCC. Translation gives CSALRDRGNQP. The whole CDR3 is CSALRDRGNQPQHF.

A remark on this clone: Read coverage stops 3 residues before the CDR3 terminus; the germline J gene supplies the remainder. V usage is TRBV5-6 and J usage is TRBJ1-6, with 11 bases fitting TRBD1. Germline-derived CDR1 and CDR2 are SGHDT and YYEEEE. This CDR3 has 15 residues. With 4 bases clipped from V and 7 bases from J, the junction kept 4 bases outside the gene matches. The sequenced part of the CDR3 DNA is TGTGCCAGCAGCGCGGACAGGGGGCGAAATTCACCC. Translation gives CASSADRGRNSP. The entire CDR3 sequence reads CASSADRGRNSPLHF. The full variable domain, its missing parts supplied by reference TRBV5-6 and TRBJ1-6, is DAGVTQSPTHLIKTRGQQVTLRCSPKSGHDTVSWYQQALGQGPQFIFQYYEEEERQRGNFPDRFSGHQFPNYSSELNVNALLLGDSALYLCASSADRGRNSPLHFGNGTRLTVT.

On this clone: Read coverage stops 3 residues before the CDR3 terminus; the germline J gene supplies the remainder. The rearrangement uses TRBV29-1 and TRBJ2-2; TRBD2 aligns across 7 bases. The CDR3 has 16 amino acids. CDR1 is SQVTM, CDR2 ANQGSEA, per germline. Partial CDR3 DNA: TGCAGCGTTACCGAGGGAGGGAATGCTGGGGCCAACGTG. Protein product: CSVTEGGNAGANV. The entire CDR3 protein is CSVTEGGNAGANVLFF.

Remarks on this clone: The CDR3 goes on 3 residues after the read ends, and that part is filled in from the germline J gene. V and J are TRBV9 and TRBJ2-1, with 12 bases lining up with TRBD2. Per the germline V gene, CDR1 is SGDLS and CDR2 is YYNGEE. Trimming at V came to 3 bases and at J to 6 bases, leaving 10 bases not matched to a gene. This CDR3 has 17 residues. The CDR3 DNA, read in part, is TGTGCCAGCAGCGCCCGACACCTAGCGGGGGGGCTCAATGAG. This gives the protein CASSARHLAGGLNE. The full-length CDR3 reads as CASSARHLAGGLNEQFF.

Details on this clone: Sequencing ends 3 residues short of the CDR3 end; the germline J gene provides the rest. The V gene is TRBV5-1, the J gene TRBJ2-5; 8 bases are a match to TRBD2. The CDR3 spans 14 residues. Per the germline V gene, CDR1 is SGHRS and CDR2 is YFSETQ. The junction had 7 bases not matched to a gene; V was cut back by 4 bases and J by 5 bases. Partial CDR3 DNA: TGCGCCAGCAGCAAGACGGCTAGCGGGGAGACC. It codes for CASSKTASGET. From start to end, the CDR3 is CASSKTASGETQYF.

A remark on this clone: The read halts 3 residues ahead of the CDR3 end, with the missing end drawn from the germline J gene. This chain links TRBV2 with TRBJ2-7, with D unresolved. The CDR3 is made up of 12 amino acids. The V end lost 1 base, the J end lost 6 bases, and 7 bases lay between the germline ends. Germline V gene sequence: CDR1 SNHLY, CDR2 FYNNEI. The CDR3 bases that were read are TGTGCCAGCAGTGAAGAATCGGGCGAG. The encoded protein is CASSEESGE. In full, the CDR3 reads CASSEESGEQYF.

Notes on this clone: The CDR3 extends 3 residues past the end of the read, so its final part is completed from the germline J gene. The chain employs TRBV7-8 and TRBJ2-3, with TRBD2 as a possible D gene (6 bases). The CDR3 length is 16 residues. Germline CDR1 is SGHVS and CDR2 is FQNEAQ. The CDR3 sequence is CASSFQIPGLNFPQYF. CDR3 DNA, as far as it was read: TGTGCCAGCAGCTTCCAAATCCCGGGACTTAATTTTCCG. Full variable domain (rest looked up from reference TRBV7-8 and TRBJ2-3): GAGVSQSPRYKVAKRGQDVALRCDPISGHVSLFWYQQALGQGPEFLTYFQNEAQLDKSGLPSDRFFAERPEGSVSTLKIQRTQQEDSAVYLCASSFQIPGLNFPQYFGPGTRLTVL.

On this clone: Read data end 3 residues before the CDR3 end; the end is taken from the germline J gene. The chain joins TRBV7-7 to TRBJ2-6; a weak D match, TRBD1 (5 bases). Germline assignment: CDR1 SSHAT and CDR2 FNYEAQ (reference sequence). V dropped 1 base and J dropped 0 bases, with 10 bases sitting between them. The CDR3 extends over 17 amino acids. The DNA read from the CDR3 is TGTGCCAGCAGCTTAGGGGGCCTGGGCTCTGGGGCCAACGTC. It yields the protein CASSLGGLGSGANV. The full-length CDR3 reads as CASSLGGLGSGANVLTF.

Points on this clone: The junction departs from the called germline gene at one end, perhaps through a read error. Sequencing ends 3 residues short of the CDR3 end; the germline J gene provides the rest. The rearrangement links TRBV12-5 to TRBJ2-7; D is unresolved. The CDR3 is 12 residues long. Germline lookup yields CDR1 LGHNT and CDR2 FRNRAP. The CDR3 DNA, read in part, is TGTGCTAGTGGTTTGTACTCCCACGAG. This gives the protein CASGLYSHE. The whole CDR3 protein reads CASGLYSHEQYF.

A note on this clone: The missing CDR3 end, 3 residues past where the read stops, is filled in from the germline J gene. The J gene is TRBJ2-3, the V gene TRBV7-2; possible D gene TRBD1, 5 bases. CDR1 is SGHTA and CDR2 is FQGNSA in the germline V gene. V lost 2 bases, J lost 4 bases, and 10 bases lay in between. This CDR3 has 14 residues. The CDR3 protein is CASSLQGAPDTQYF. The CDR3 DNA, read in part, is TGTGCCAGCAGCTTACAGGGCGCCCCAGATACG.

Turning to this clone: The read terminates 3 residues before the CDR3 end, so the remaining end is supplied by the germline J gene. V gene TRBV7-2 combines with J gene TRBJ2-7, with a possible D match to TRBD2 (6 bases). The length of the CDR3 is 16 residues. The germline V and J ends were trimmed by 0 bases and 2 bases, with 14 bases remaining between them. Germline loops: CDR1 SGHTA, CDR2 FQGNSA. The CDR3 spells CASSLAWQGGAYEQYF. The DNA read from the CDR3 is TGTGCCAGCAGCTTAGCGTGGCAGGGAGGCGCCTACGAG.

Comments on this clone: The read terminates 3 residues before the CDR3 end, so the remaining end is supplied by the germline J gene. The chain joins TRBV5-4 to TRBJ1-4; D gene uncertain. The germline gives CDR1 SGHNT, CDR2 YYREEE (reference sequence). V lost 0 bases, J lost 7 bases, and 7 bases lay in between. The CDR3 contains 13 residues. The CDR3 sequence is CASSLDPGEKLFF. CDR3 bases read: TGTGCCAGCAGCTTGGATCCAGGTGAAAAA.

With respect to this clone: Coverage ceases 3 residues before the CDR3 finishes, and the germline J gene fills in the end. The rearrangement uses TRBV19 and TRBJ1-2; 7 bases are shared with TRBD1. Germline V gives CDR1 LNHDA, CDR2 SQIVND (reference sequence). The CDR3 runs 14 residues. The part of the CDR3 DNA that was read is TGTGCCAGTAGTATGGGACAGACCTACAATGAC. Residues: CASSMGQTYND. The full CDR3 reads CASSMGQTYNDYTF.

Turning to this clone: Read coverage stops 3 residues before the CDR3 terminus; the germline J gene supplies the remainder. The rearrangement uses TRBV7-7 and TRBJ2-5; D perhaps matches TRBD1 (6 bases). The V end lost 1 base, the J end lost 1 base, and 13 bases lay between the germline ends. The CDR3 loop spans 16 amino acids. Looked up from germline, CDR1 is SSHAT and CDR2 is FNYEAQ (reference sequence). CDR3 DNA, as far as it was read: TGTGCCAGCAGCTTAGAGGTTGGGGGCAGCCAAGAGACC. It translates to CASSLEVGGSQET. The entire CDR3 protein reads CASSLEVGGSQETQYF.

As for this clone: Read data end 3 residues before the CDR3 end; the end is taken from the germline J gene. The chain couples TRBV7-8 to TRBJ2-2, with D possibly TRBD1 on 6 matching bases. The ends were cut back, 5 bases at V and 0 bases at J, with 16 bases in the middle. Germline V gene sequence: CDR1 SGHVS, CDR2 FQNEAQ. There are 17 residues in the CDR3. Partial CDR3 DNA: TGTGCCAGCAGCCCCCTTACAGGGCTAACGAACACCGGGGAG. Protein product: CASSPLTGLTNTGE. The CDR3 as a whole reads CASSPLTGLTNTGELFF.

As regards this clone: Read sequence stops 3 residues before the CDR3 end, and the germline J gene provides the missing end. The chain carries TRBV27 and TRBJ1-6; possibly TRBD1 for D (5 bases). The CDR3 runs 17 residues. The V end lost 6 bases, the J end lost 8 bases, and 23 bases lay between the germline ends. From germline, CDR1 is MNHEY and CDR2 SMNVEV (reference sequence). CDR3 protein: CASRISLRGGGHSPLHF. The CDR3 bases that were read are TGTGCCAGCAGAATTTCCCTCCGGGGGGGTGGGCATTCACCC.

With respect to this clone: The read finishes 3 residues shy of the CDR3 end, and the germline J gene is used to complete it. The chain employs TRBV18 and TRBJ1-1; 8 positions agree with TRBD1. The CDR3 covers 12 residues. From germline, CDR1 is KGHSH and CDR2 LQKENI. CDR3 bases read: TGTGCCAGCTCACCGACAGGGGACGAG. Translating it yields CASSPTGDE. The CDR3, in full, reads CASSPTGDEAFF. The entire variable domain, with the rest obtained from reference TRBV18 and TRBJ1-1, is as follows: NAGVMQNPRHLVRRRGQEARLRCSPMKGHSHVYWYRQLPEEGLKFMVYLQKENIIDESGMPKERFSAEFPKEGPSILRIQQVVRGDSAAYFCASSPTGDEAFFGQGTRLTVV.

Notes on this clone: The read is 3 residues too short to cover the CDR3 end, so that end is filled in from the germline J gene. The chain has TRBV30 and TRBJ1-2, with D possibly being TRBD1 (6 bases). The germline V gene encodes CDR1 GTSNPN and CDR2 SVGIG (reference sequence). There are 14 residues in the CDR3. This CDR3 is CAWRGGVPYNDYTF. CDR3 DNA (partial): TGTGCCTGGAGAGGGGGGGTCCCCTACAATGAC.

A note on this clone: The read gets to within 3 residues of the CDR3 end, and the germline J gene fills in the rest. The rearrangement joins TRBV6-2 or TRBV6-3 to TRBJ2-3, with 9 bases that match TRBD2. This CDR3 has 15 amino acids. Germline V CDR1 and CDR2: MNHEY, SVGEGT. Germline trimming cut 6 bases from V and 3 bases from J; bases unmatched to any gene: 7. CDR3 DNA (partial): TGTGCCAGCAGATCCGGGACTAGCAGGACAGATACG. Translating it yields CASRSGTSRTDT. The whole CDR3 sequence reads CASRSGTSRTDTQYF.

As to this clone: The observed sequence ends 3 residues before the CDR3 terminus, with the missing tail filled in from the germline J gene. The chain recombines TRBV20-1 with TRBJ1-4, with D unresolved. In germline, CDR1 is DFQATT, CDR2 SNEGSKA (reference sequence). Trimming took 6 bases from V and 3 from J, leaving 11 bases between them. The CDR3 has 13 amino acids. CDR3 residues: CSALRAANEKLFF. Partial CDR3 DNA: TGCAGTGCCCTGAGGGCTGCTAATGAAAAA.

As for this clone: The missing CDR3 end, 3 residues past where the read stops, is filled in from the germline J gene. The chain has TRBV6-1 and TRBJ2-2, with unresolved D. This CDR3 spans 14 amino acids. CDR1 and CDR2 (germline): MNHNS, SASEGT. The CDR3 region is CASSEYSDNSPLFF. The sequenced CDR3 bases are TGTGCCAGCAGTGAATACAGTGATAATTCACCG.